A selection of T cell receptor beta chains follows, all from one sample in a study of regulatory T cells in long-lasting Graves disease. TCRdb re-called the multiplex PCR reads with MiXCR, one entry per CDR3 protein. The sample has hundreds of thousands of distinct CDR3 sequences; less than 25% are singletons. Here the sequenced sample was peripheral blood mononuclear cells (PBMCs), taken when the disease was refractory, from a patient treated with antithyroid drugs. These TCRs come from a female donor with Graves disease. The CDR3 runs from the conserved cysteine through the conserved F or W. Fields, in order: CDR3 protein, CDR3 DNA, clone size, V gene, D gene, J gene. The D gene is left open where the match is weak. Part of the rows lack a size; the others show once, few, many or a class for expanded clones.

CDR3: CASSSGLYPF
DNA: TGTGCCAGCAGCTCGGGACTGTATCCGTTT
size: few
V: TRBV5-6
D: NA
J: TRBJ1-4

CDR3: CASSTPQGAREQYF
DNA: TGTGCCAGCAGTACCCCACAGGGGGCGCGTGAGCAGTACTTC
size: NA
V: TRBV28
D: TRBD1
J: TRBJ2-7

CDR3: CASRNRGSYEQYF
DNA: TGTGCCAGCAGAAACAGGGGCTCCTACGAGCAGTACTTC
size: many
V: TRBV6-1
D: TRBD1
J: TRBJ2-7

CDR3: CASSGSLQYEQYF
DNA: TGCGCCAGCAGCGGTAGTTTACAATACGAGCAGTACTTC
size: NA
V: TRBV5-1
D: NA
J: TRBJ2-7

CDR3: CATSGTGTEKLFF
DNA: TGTGCCACCTCTGGGACAGGGACGGAAAAACTGTTTTTT
size: many
V: TRBV25-1
D: TRBD1
J: TRBJ1-4

CDR3: CASSLGWTEAFF
DNA: TGTGCCAGCAGCTTAGGGTGGACTGAAGCTTTCTTT
size: many
V: TRBV7-2
D: NA
J: TRBJ1-1

CDR3: CASYEGETQYF
DNA: TGTGCCAGCTATGAGGGAGAGACCCAGTACTTC
size: few
V: TRBV6-1
D: NA
J: TRBJ2-5

CDR3: CATSRVWDRDSYEQYF
DNA: TGTGCCACCAGCAGGGTCTGGGACAGGGATTCCTACGAGCAGTACTTC
size: few
V: TRBV15
D: TRBD1
J: TRBJ2-7

CDR3: CSSFASGANVLTF
DNA: TGCAGTAGCTTCGCGTCAGGGGCCAACGTCCTGACTTTC
size: NA
V: TRBV29-1
D: NA
J: TRBJ2-6

CDR3: CASRPGDNSPLHF
DNA: TGCGCCAGCAGACCGGGGGATAATTCACCCCTCCACTTT
size: many
V: TRBV5-1
D: NA
J: TRBJ1-6

CDR3: CASSVAQGRQQYF
DNA: TGTGCCAGCAGCGTAGCTCAGGGGAGGCAGCAGTACTTC
size: NA
V: TRBV9
D: NA
J: TRBJ2-7

CDR3: CSVVGGGSTYEQYF
DNA: TGCAGCGTTGTTGGGGGGGGCTCTACCTACGAGCAGTACTTC
size: many
V: TRBV29-1
D: NA
J: TRBJ2-7

CDR3: CASSFLLSYEQYF
DNA: TGTGCCAGCAGCTTTCTCCTCTCCTACGAGCAGTACTTC
size: many
V: TRBV7-9
D: NA
J: TRBJ2-7

CDR3: CASSPLSTYEQYF
DNA: TGTGCCAGCAGCCCCTTATCTACCTACGAGCAGTACTTC
size: many
V: TRBV12-3/TRBV12-4
D: NA
J: TRBJ2-7

CDR3: CASSQSPSNQPQHF
DNA: TGTGCCAGCAGCCAAAGTCCTAGCAATCAGCCCCAGCATTTT
size: many
V: TRBV3-1
D: NA
J: TRBJ1-5

CDR3: CASSYSNGLETQYF
DNA: TGTGCCAGCAGTTACTCGAATGGCTTGGAGACCCAGTACTTC
size: many
V: TRBV6-2/TRBV6-3
D: NA
J: TRBJ2-5

CDR3: CASSEANRGLSGANVLTF
DNA: TGTGCCAGCAGTGAAGCTAACAGGGGTTTGTCCGGGGCCAACGTCCTGACTTTC
size: many
V: TRBV6-1
D: TRBD1
J: TRBJ2-6

CDR3: CASSPSGTAIAKNIQYF
DNA: TGTGCCAGCAGTCCCTCTGGGACAGCTATAGCCAAAAACATTCAGTACTTC
size: many
V: TRBV28
D: TRBD1
J: TRBJ2-4

CDR3: CASSLSRGEKLFF
DNA: TGTGCCAGCAGTTTGAGCAGGGGGGAAAAACTGTTTTTT
size: NA
V: TRBV28
D: TRBD1
J: TRBJ1-4

CDR3: CAWGVQGGKAGELFF
DNA: TGTGCCTGGGGGGTGCAGGGGGGCAAGGCCGGGGAGCTGTTTTTT
size: NA
V: TRBV30
D: NA
J: TRBJ2-2

CDR3: CAWSVFDEETQYF
DNA: TGTGCCTGGAGTGTTTTCGATGAAGAGACCCAGTACTTC
size: many
V: TRBV30
D: NA
J: TRBJ2-5

CDR3: CASSFLAGVSGELFF
DNA: TGTGCCAGCAGCTTTCTAGCGGGAGTCTCCGGGGAGCTGTTTTTT
size: many
V: TRBV11-3
D: TRBD2
J: TRBJ2-2

CDR3: CSVGGPTGANVLTF
DNA: TGCAGCGTCGGGGGGCCGACTGGGGCCAACGTCCTGACTTTC
size: few
V: TRBV29-1
D: NA
J: TRBJ2-6

CDR3: CASSLGRVRETQYF
DNA: TGTGCCAGCAGCTTAGGACGGGTGCGGGAGACCCAGTACTTC
size: many
V: TRBV7-2
D: NA
J: TRBJ2-5

CDR3: CASRPPGLAVQETQYF
DNA: TGTGCCAGCAGACCACCGGGACTAGCGGTACAAGAGACCCAGTACTTC
size: many
V: TRBV6-1
D: TRBD2
J: TRBJ2-5

CDR3: CASSLDFTSGSYEQYF
DNA: TGTGCCAGCAGCTTAGATTTTACTAGCGGGTCCTACGAGCAGTACTTC
size: NA
V: TRBV11-2
D: TRBD2
J: TRBJ2-7

CDR3: CASSTQGTGGTAEAFF
DNA: TGTGCCAGCAGTACCCAGGGGACAGGGGGAACGGCTGAAGCTTTCTTT
size: many
V: TRBV2
D: TRBD1
J: TRBJ1-1

CDR3: CASSLTTGGMYEQYF
DNA: TGTGCCAGCAGTTTAACGACAGGGGGCATGTACGAGCAGTACTTC
size: NA
V: TRBV27
D: TRBD1
J: TRBJ2-7

CDR3: CSARFPGEKLFF
DNA: TGCAGTGCCCGCTTCCCCGGAGAAAAACTGTTTTTT
size: many
V: TRBV20-1
D: NA
J: TRBJ1-4

CDR3: CASSQERTSGTYEQYF
DNA: TGCGCCAGCAGCCAAGAAAGAACTAGCGGGACCTACGAGCAGTACTTC
size: few
V: TRBV4-3
D: TRBD2
J: TRBJ2-7

CDR3: CASSRDYQSYEQYF
DNA: TGTGCCAGTAGTAGGGACTACCAATCCTACGAGCAGTACTTC
size: few
V: TRBV19
D: TRBD2
J: TRBJ2-7

CDR3: CASSFGNNYGYTF
DNA: TGTGCCAGCAGCTTTGGGAATAACTATGGCTACACCTTC
size: many
V: TRBV7-3
D: NA
J: TRBJ1-2

CDR3: CASSPGGPYTGELFF
DNA: TGTGCTAGCAGCCCCGGCGGACCATATACCGGGGAGCTGTTTTTT
size: NA
V: TRBV7-7
D: NA
J: TRBJ2-2

CDR3: CASRPRWGEFYEQYF
DNA: TGTGCCAGCAGGCCCCGGTGGGGAGAATTCTACGAGCAGTACTTC
size: many
V: TRBV28
D: NA
J: TRBJ2-7

CDR3: CASSRLRATGTLGDTQYF
DNA: TGCGCCAGCAGCCGCCTTCGGGCGACGGGGACCCTCGGAGATACGCAGTATTTT
size: few
V: TRBV5-1
D: NA
J: TRBJ2-3

CDR3: CASSLEIAASQQETQYF
DNA: TGTGCCAGCAGCTTAGAAATCGCCGCTTCCCAACAAGAGACCCAGTACTTC
size: few
V: TRBV7-9
D: NA
J: TRBJ2-5

CDR3: CASSKDSLGYNEKLFF
DNA: TGTGCCAGCAGCAAAGACAGTTTGGGGTATAATGAAAAACTGTTTTTT
size: many
V: TRBV7-8
D: NA
J: TRBJ1-4

CDR3: CASSSDWSSYEQYF
DNA: TGCGCCAGCAGCTCGGATTGGAGCTCCTACGAGCAGTACTTC
size: NA
V: TRBV5-1
D: NA
J: TRBJ2-7

CDR3: CASSSNTGSSGANVLTF
DNA: TGTGCCAGCAGCTCAAACACGGGTTCCTCTGGGGCCAACGTCCTGACTTTC
size: few
V: TRBV7-9
D: NA
J: TRBJ2-6

CDR3: CASSQSDRNTGELFF
DNA: TGCGCCAGCAGCCAGTCAGACAGGAACACCGGGGAGCTGTTTTTT
size: NA
V: TRBV4-3
D: NA
J: TRBJ2-2

CDR3: CASKILPTSPEQYF
DNA: TGTGCCAGCAAAATCCTACCGACTAGCCCCGAGCAGTACTTC
size: few
V: TRBV6-1
D: TRBD2
J: TRBJ2-7

CDR3: CASSPTGKNTGELFF
DNA: TGTGCCAGCTCCCCGACAGGGAAGAACACCGGGGAGCTGTTTTTT
size: NA
V: TRBV9
D: TRBD1
J: TRBJ2-2

CDR3: CASSAQATNTDTQYF
DNA: TGTGCCAGCTCCGCCCAAGCGACCAACACAGATACGCAGTATTTT
size: NA
V: TRBV28
D: NA
J: TRBJ2-3

CDR3: CASSGDIGELFF
DNA: TGTGCCAGTAGTGGGGACATCGGGGAGCTGTTTTTT
size: NA
V: TRBV19
D: NA
J: TRBJ2-2

CDR3: CSVEGGTGELFF
DNA: TGCAGCGTTGAGGGGGGCACCGGGGAGCTGTTTTTT
size: many
V: TRBV29-1
D: NA
J: TRBJ2-2